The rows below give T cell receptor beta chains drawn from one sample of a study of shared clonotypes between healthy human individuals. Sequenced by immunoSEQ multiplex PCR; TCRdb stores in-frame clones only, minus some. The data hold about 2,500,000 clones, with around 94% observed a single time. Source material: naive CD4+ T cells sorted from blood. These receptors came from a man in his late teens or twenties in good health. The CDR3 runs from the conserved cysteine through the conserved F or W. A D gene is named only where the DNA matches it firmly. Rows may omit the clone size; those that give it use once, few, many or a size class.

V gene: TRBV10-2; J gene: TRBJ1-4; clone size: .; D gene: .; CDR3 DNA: TGCGCCAGCAGTGAGTCGTACGCTGAAAAACTGTTTTTT; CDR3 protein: CASSESYAEKLFF
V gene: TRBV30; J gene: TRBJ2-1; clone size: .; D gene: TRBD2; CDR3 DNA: TGTGCCTGGGAATTGGGGCGGACTAGCTCCTACAATGAGCAGTTCTTC; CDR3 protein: CAWELGRTSSYNEQFF
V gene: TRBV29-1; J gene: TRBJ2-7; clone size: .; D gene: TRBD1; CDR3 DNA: TGCAGCGTTGAAGGGGACAGCTACGAGCAGTACTTC; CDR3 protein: CSVEGDSYEQYF
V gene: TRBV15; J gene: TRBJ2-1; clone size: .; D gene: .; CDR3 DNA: TGTGCCACCAGCAGAGATAACAGGGCGGTGGATGAGCAGTTCTTC; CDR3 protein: CATSRDNRAVDEQFF
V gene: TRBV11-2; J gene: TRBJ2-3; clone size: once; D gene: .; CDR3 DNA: TGTGCCAGCAGCTTAGTAGCGGAGGCGCAGTATTTT; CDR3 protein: CASSLVAEAQYF
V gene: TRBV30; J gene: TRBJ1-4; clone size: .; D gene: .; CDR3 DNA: TGTGCCTGGGGGCAGGGAAATGAAAAACTGTTTTTT; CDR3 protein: CAWGQGNEKLFF
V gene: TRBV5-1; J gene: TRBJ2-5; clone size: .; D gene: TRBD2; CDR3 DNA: TGCGCCAGTCAGACCTCTAGTCTAGCGGGACAAGAGACCCAGTACTTC; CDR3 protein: CASQTSSLAGQETQYF
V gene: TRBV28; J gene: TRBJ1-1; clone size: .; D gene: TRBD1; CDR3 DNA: TGTGCCAGCAGTCCGGCGGACAGGGGGCCGACTGAAGCTTTCTTT; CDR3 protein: CASSPADRGPTEAFF
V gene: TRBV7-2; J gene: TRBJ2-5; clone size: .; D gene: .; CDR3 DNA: TGTGCCAGCAGGATGGCGGGAACCAAAGAGACCCAGTACTTC; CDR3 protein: CASRMAGTKETQYF
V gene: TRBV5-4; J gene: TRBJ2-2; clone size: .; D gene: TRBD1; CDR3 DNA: TGTGCCAGCAGCTTGTTGGGACAGGGAGCCGGGGAGCTGTTTTTT; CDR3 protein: CASSLLGQGAGELFF
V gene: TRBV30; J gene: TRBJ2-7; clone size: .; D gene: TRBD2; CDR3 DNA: TGTGCCTGGACCCCCCAGCTAGCGGTAGGGTACGAGCAGTACTTC; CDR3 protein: CAWTPQLAVGYEQYF